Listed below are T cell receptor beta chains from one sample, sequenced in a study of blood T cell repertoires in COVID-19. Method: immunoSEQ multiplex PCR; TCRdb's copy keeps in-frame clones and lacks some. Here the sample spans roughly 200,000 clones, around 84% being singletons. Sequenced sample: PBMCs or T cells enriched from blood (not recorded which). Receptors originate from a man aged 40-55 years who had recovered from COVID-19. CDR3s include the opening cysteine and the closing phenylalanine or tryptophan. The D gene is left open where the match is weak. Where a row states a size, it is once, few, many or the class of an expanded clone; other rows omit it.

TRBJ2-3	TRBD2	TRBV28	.	TGTGCCATCCGAGCGGGAGGGGTCATAGATACGCAGTATTTT	CAIRAGGVIDTQYF
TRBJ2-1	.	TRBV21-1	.	TGTGCCAGCAGCTCAGGAAAGGGGGCGAGGTTTGGCAATGAGCAGTTCTTC	CASSSGKGARFGNEQFF
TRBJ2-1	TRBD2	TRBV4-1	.	TGCGCCAGCAGCCTCCAGCGGGGGGGGAGCAATGAGCAGTTCTTC	CASSLQRGGSNEQFF
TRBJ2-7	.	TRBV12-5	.	TGTGCTAGTGGTTTGGTAGTGGGCAGGTCATACGAGCAGTACTTC	CASGLVVGRSYEQYF
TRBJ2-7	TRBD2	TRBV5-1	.	TGCGCCAGCAGCTTGTCCCTAGCGGGATCCAACGAGCAGTACTTC	CASSLSLAGSNEQYF
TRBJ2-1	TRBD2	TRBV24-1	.	TGTGCCACCAGTGGGCCTAGCGGGAGATATGAGCAGTTCTTC	CATSGPSGRYEQFF
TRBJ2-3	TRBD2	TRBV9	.	TGTGCCAGCAGCGCCCCCGGGGGGAGGAATACGCAGTATTTT	CASSAPGGRNTQYF
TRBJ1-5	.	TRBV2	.	TGTGCCAGCAGTAGAGAGAGTGACAGAGGTTACGTAGCCCAGCATTTT	CASSRESDRGYVAQHF
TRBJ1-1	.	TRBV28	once	TGTGCCAGCAGTTTATTACATGGTGAAGAAGCTTTCTTT	CASSLLHGEEAFF
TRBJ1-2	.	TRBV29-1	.	TGCAGCGTTGAAGATATAGGACAGCGCTATGGCTACACCTTC	CSVEDIGQRYGYTF
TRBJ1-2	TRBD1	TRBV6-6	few	TGTGCCAGCAGTTTTACACAGGGGGCGGAGGGCTACACCTTC	CASSFTQGAEGYTF
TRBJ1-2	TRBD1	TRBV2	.	TGTGCCAGCAGTGAGGACAGGCCCTACTATGGCTACACCTTC	CASSEDRPYYGYTF
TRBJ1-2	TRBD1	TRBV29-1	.	TGCAGTGACGGACAGGGCCATGGCTACACCTTC	CSDGQGHGYTF
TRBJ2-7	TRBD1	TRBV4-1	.	TGCGCCAGCAGCCAACCCTCGGACAGGGGTCTGTTTAACGAGCAGTACTTC	CASSQPSDRGLFNEQYF
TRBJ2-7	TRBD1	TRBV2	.	TGTGCCAGCACTACGACAGGGGGCTCCTACGAGCAGTACTTC	CASTTTGGSYEQYF
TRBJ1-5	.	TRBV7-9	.	TGTGCCAGCAGCTTAGCGGGCTCGCAGCCCCAGCATTTT	CASSLAGSQPQHF
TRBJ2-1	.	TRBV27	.	TGTGCCAGCAGTTTCGGACTCAACAATGAGCAGTTCTTC	CASSFGLNNEQFF
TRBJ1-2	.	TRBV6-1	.	TGTGCCAGCAGTGAAGCCCCAGGGAGGTCGATGCGGGGCTACACCTTC	CASSEAPGRSMRGYTF
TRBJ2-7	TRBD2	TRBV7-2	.	TGTGCCAGCAGTCGTACGCGGGAGTCCTACGAGCAGTACTTC	CASSRTRESYEQYF
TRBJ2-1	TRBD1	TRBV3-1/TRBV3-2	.	TGTGCCAGCAGCCAAGAGGCTCCCGGGACAGGGGTCCAGGGGAATGAGCAGTTCTTC	CASSQEAPGTGVQGNEQFF
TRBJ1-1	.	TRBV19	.	TGTGCCAGTAGCGGACAGATGAACACTGAAGCTTTCTTT	CASSGQMNTEAFF
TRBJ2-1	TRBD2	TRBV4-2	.	TGTGCCAGCAGCCAAAGGACTGACCGACCAGCGGGGAGAAGTTGGAATGAGCAGTTCTTC	CASSQRTDRPAGRSWNEQFF
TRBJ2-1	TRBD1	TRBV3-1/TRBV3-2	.	TGTGCCAGCAGCCATACCGGGACAGGGGGCTCAAATGAGCAGTTCTTC	CASSHTGTGGSNEQFF